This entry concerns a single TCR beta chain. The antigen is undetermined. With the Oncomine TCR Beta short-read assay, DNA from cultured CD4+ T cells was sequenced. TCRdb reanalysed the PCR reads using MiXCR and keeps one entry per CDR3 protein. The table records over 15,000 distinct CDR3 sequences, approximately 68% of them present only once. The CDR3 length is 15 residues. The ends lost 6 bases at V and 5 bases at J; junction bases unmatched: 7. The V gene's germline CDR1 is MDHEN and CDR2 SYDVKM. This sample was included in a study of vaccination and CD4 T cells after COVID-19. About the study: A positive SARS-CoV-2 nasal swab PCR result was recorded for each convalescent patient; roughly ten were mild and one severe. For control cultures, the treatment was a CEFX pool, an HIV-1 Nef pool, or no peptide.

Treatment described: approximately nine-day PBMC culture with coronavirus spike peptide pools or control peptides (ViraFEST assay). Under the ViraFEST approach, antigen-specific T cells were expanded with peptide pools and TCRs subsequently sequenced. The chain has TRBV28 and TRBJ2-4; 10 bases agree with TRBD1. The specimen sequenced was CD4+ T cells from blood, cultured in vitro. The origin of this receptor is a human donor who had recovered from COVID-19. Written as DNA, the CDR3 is TGTGCCAGCAGGGGCGGTGGGACAGGGGAAAACATTCAGTACTTC. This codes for CASRGGGTGENIQYF. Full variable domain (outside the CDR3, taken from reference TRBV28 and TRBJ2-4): DVKVTQSSRYLVKRTGEKVFLECVQDMDHENMFWYRQDPGLGLRLIYFSYDVKMKEKGDIPEGYSVSREKKERFSLILESASTNQTSMYLCASRGGGTGENIQYFGAGTRLSVL.